One sample yielded the 7 T cell receptor beta chains listed below, sequenced in a study of T cell repertoires in cytomegalovirus infection. TCRdb used MiXCR to reprocess the reads, holding one entry per CDR3 protein. The data contain approximately 170,000 distinct CDR3 sequences, roughly 15% of them singletons. Sequencing was carried out using CD8+ T cells from PBMCs. Receptors were obtained from a human donor in good health (CMV status not recorded). Some clones in this sample may be carry-over from other donors' samples.

The gene calls are TRBV29-1 and TRBJ2-1; TRBD2 matches at 8 bases. The CDR3 runs to 14 residues. Trimming cost V 4 bases and J 3 bases; bases outside gene matches: 5. Germline loops: CDR1 SQVTM, CDR2 ANQGSEA. The CDR3 DNA is TGCAGCGTTGGAGGTAGCGGGGTCTACAATGAGCAGTTCTTC. Translating gives CSVGGSGVYNEQFF.

The table lists this clonotype with many counts. J is TRBJ2-5 and V is TRBV7-9, with D possibly being TRBD1 (6 bases). Germline V gene sequence: CDR1 SEHNR, CDR2 FQNEAQ (reference sequence). The CDR3 totals 15 residues. V was shortened by 1 base and J by 5 bases, with 14 bases between the two germline ends. CDR3 DNA sequence: TGTGCCAGCAGCTTAGACGACAGGAACACGGAGACCCAGTACTTC. It encodes CASSLDDRNTETQYF.

CDR3 nucleotides: TGTGCCAGCAGTGATGGGGCCTCCTCTGGAAACACCATATATTTT. Translated, it gives CASSDGASSGNTIYF. The chain employs TRBV7-8 and TRBJ1-3; a weak D match, TRBD1 (5 bases). V lost 6 bases to trimming and J lost 0 bases, with 12 bases between them. The CDR3 covers 15 residues. Germline assignment: CDR1 SGHVS and CDR2 FQNEAQ.

This clonotype appeared a few times. The J gene is TRBJ2-1, the V gene TRBV5-6; D gene uncertain. Between the trimmed V and J ends, which lost 2 bases and 7 bases, there was a span of 4 bases. Germline V gene lookup returns CDR1 SGHDT and CDR2 YYEEEE. The length of the CDR3 is 11 residues. CDR3 protein: CASSFENEQFF. The CDR3 nucleotides are TGTGCCAGCAGCTTTGAAAATGAGCAGTTCTTC.

The chain uses TRBV7-9 and TRBJ2-1; TRBD1 matches at 7 bases. The CDR3 length is 15 residues. The V and J ends lost 5 bases and 4 bases, in that order; junction bases with no gene match: 8. Germline-derived CDR1 and CDR2 are SEHNR and FQNEAQ (reference sequence). Here the CDR3 reads CASSHPGQTYNEQFF. The DNA for the CDR3 is TGTGCCAGCAGCCATCCGGGACAGACATACAATGAGCAGTTCTTC. Complete variable domain (other parts from reference TRBV7-9 and TRBJ2-1): DTGVSQNPRHKITKRGQNVTFRCDPISEHNRLYWYRQTLGQGPEFLTYFQNEAQLEKSRLLSDRFSAERPKGSFSTLEIQRTEQGDSAMYLCASSHPGQTYNEQFFGPGTRLTVL.

V is TRBV7-9 and J is TRBJ2-7, with a weak D call TRBD2 (7 bases). The germline gives CDR1 SEHNR, CDR2 FQNEAQ (reference sequence). V lost 5 bases, J lost 2 bases, and 16 bases lay in between. CDR3 length: 15 residues. The CDR3 region has the DNA TGTGCCAGCAGCCCCGCCACGGGGGGCCCCTACGAGCAGTACTTC. This sequence encodes CASSPATGGPYEQYF.

This clonotype was recorded a few times. This chain links TRBV11-1 with TRBJ1-1; D is undetermined. CDR1 and CDR2 from the germline V gene are SGHAT and FQDESV (reference sequence). This CDR3 spans 12 amino acids. The V gene lost 5 bases and the J gene lost 5 bases, with 9 bases spanning the gap. CDR3 bases: TGTGCCAGCAGCCATAAAACTACTGAAGCTTTCTTT. This sequence encodes CASSHKTTEAFF.